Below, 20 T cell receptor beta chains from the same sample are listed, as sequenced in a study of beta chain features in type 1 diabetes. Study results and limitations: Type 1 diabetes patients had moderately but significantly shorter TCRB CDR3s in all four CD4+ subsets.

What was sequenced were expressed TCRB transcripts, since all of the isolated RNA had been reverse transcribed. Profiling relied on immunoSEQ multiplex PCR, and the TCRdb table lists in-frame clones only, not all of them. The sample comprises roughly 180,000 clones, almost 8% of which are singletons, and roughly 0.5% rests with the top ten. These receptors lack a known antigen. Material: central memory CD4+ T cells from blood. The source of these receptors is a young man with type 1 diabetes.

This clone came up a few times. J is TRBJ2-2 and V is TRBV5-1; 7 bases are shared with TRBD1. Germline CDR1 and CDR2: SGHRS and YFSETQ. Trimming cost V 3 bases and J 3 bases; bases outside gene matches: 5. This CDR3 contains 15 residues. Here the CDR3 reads CASSSTGLDTGELFF. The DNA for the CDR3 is TGCGCCAGCAGCTCGACAGGGTTGGACACCGGGGAGCTGTTTTTT.

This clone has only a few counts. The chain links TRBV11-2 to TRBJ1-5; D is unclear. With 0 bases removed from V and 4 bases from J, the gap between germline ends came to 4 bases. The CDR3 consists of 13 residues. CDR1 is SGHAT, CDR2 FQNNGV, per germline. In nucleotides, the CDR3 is TGTGCCAGCAGCTTAGAACAGAATCAGCCCCAGCATTTT. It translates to CASSLEQNQPQHF.

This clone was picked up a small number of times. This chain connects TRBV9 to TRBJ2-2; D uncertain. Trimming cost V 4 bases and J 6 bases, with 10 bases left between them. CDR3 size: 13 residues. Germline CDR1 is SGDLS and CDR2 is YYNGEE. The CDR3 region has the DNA TGTGCCAGCAGCCCAGTTGTGGCCGGGGAGCTGTTTTTT. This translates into CASSPVVAGELFF. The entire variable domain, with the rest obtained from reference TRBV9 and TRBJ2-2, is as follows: DSGVTQTPKHLITATGQRVTLRCSPRSGDLSVYWYQQSLDQGLQFLIQYYNGEERAKGNILERFSAQQFPDLHSELNLSSLELGDSALYFCASSPVVAGELFFGEGSRLTVL.

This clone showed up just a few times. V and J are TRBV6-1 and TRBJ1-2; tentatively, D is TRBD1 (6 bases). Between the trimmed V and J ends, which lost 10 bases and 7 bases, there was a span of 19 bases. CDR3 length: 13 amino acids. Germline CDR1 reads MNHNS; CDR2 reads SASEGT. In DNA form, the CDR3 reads TGTGCCACCTCCTCGGACAGAACCGGTGGCTACACCTTC. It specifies CATSSDRTGGYTF.

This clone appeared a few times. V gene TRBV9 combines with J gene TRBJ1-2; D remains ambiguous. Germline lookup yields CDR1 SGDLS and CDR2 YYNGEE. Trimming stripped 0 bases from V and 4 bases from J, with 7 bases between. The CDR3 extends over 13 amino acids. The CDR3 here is CASSVESRYGYTF. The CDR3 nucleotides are TGTGCCAGCAGCGTAGAAAGCCGCTATGGCTACACCTTC.

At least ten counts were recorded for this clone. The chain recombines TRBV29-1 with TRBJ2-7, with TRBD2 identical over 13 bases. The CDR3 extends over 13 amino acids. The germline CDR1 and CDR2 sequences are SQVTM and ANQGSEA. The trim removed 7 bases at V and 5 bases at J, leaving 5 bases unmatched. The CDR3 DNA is TGCAGCGGCGGACTAGCGGGAGTACACGAGCAGTACTTC. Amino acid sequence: CSGGLAGVHEQYF.

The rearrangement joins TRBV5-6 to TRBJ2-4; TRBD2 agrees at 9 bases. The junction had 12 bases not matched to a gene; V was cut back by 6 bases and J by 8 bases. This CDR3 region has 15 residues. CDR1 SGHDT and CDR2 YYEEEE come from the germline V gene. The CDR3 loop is CASNGGLAGTDIQYF. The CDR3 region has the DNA TGTGCCAGCAACGGAGGGCTAGCGGGAACGGACATTCAGTACTTC.

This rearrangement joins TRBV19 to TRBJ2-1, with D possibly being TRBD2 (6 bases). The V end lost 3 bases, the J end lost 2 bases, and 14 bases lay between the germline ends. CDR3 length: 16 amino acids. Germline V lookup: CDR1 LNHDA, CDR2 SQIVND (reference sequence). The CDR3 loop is CASSIYSGGAYNEQFF. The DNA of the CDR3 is TGTGCCAGTAGTATTTATTCCGGGGGAGCCTACAATGAGCAGTTCTTC.

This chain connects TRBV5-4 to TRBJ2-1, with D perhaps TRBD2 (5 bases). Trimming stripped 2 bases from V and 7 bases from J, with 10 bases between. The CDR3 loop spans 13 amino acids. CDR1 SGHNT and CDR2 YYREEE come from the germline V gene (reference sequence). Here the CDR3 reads CASSFVGINEQFF. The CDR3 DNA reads TGTGCCAGCAGCTTCGTCGGGATTAATGAGCAGTTCTTC.

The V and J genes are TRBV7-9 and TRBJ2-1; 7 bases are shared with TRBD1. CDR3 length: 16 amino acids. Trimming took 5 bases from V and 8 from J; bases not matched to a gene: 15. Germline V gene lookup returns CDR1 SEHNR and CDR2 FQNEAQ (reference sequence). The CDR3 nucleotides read TGTGCCAGCAGCCTACAGGGGTCGCTGGGGTGGGATGAGCAGTTCTTC. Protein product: CASSLQGSLGWDEQFF.

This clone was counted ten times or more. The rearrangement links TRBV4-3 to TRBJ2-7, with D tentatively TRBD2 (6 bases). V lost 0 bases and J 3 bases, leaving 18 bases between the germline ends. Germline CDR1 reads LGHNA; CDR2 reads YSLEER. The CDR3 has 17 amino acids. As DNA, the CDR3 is TGCGCCAGCAGCCAAGAAGTTTCGCGGGGCCTAAGCTACGAGCAGTACTTC. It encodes CASSQEVSRGLSYEQYF.

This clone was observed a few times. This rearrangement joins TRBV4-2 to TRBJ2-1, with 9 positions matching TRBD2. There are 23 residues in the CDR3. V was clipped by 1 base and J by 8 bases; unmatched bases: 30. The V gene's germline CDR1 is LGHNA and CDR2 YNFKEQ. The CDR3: CASSQVRPEGREGPHFRVHEQFF. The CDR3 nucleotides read TGTGCCAGCAGCCAAGTCCGCCCCGAGGGGCGGGAGGGCCCTCATTTTCGAGTACATGAGCAGTTCTTC.

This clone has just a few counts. The CDR3 spells CASSKKRTIQGEAYGYTF. DNA of the CDR3: TGTGCCAGCAGCAAAAAACGAACTATACAGGGGGAAGCCTATGGCTACACCTTC. The V and J genes are TRBV21-1 and TRBJ1-2; no DNA check was done on the table's D call, TRBD1. TRBV21-1 is listed as a pseudogene. The length of the CDR3 is 18 residues.

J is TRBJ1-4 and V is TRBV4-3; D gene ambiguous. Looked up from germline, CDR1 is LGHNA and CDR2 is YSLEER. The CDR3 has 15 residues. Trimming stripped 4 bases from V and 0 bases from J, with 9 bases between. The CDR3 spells CASSPQVATNEKLFF. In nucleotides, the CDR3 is TGCGCCAGCAGCCCCCAGGTGGCAACTAATGAAAAACTGTTTTTT.

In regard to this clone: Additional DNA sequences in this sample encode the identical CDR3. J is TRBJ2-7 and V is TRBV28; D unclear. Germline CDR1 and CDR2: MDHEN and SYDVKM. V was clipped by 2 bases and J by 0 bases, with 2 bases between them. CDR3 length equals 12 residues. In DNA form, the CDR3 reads TGTGCCAGCAGTTTACTCTCCTACGAGCAGTACTTC. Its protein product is CASSLLSYEQYF.

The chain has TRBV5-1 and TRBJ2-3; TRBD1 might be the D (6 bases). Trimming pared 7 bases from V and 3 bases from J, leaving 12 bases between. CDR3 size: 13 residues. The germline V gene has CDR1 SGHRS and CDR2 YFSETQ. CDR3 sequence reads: CASSAGETDTQYF. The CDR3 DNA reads TGCGCCAGCTCGGCAGGGGAAACAGATACGCAGTATTTT.

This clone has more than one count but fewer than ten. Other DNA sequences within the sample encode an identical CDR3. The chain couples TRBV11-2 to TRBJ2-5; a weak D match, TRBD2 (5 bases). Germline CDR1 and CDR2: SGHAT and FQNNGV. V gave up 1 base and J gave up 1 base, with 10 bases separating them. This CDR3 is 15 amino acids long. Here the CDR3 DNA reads TGTGCCAGCAGCTTAGTGGGAGCGCGCCAAGAGACCCAGTACTTC. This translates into CASSLVGARQETQYF.

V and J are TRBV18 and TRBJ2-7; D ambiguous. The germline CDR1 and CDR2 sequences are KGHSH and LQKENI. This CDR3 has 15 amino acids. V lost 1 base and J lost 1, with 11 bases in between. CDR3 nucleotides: TGTGCCAGCTCACCACGGCGGATAGATTCCTACGAGCAGTACTTC. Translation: CASSPRRIDSYEQYF.

Here the CDR3 DNA reads TGTGCCAGCAGTTTCCCTACCGAAGGGGCCGGGGAGCTGTTTTTT. Amino acid sequence: CASSFPTEGAGELFF. The chain links TRBV28 to TRBJ2-2, with D possibly matching TRBD1 (5 bases). The germline CDR1 and CDR2 sequences are MDHEN and SYDVKM. The CDR3 is 15 residues long. The V end was cut by 3 bases, the J end by 6 bases, with 14 bases between.

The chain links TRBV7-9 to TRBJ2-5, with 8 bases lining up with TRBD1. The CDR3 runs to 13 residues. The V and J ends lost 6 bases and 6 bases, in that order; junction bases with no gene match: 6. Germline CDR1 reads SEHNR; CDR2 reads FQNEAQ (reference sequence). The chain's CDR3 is CASSPQGAKTQYF. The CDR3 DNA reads TGTGCCAGCAGTCCTCAGGGGGCAAAGACCCAGTACTTC.